This T cell receptor (beta chain) came from a study of radiation and T cells in renal cell carcinoma. Study observations and caveats: Top 100 clonotypes averaged around 54% in irradiated versus roughly 45% in nephrectomy-only tumors. Dominant CDR3 motifs occupied more repertoire in irradiated than control tumors.

This clone was seen only once. No antigen is known for it. Treatment reported: treatment-naive control, cytoreductive nephrectomy. Control samples are tumors resected by cytoreductive nephrectomy without prior radiation. Profiled with immunoSEQ multiplex PCR; TCRdb holds only in-frame clones, not every one. The repertoire holds about 24,000 clones, with 58% as singletons. The germline V and J ends were trimmed by 4 bases and 4 bases, with 16 bases remaining between them. The CDR3 spans 15 residues. CDR1 and CDR2 from the germline V gene are MNHEY and SMNVEV (reference sequence). The chain combines TRBV27 with TRBJ2-5; D is perhaps TRBD1 (6 bases). The sample was tumor tissue, taken from a patient whose treatment was nephrectomy without radiotherapy. This TCR was recovered from a man aged 40-50 years with renal cell carcinoma. DNA for the CDR3: TGTGCCAGCAGTTGGCAGTCGGGACACGGAGAGACCCAGTACTTC. This codes for CASSWQSGHGETQYF.